Below, 29 T cell receptor beta chains from the same sample are listed, as sequenced in a study of T cell responses to AZD1222 COVID-19 vaccine. The repertoire was sequenced with immunoSEQ multiplex PCR; TCRdb's copy has only in-frame clones and lacks some. This table holds 80,000 to 85,000 clones, 75% to 95% found once. The material sequenced was peripheral blood, taken 28 days after the second AZD1222 dose. These receptor sequences come from an adult who received the AZD1222 COVID-19 vaccine.

The chain joins TRBV10-3 to TRBJ2-1, with a tentative D call TRBD1 (5 bases). This CDR3 spans 11 amino acids. Germline assignment: CDR1 ENHRY and CDR2 SYGVKD. The V gene lost 8 bases and the J gene lost 6 bases, with 8 bases spanning the gap. The CDR3 loop is CAIRQGNEQFF. The CDR3 coding sequence is TGTGCCATCCGGCAGGGCAATGAGCAGTTCTTC.

The rearrangement uses TRBV13 and TRBJ1-1, with 7 bases aligning to TRBD1. This CDR3 has 15 residues. After removal of 5 bases from V and 11 bases from J, the junction contained 17 bases not matched to a gene. Germline assignment: CDR1 PRHDT and CDR2 FYEKMQ (reference sequence). The CDR3 here is CASSPPLDRTPMAFF. The CDR3 region has the DNA TGTGCCAGCAGCCCCCCTTTGGACAGGACCCCGATGGCTTTCTTT.

This rearrangement joins TRBV18 to TRBJ1-4; the D gene is possibly TRBD1 (6 bases). V shed 9 bases and J shed 7 bases, with 15 bases lying between them. CDR3 size: 13 residues. Per germline, CDR1 KGHSH and CDR2 LQKENI. The CDR3 coding sequence is TGTGCCAGTCAAGGGGGGCAAGGTGAAAAACTGTTTTTT. Translating it yields CASQGGQGEKLFF.

The gene calls are TRBV6-5 and TRBJ2-3, with D tentatively TRBD1 (6 bases). CDR1 is MNHEY and CDR2 is SVGAGI in the germline V gene. The V end was cut by 7 bases, the J end by 0 bases, with 11 bases between. This CDR3 has 14 residues. The CDR3 region has the DNA TGTGCCAGCAAAACGACAGGTAGCACAGATACGCAGTATTTT. It translates to CASKTTGSTDTQYF.

This clone was detected once. This sequence joins TRBV10-3 and TRBJ2-3; D remains unclear. The length of the CDR3 is 12 residues. Germline V CDR1 and CDR2: ENHRY, SYGVKD. The V and J ends lost 0 bases and 3 bases respectively, with 1 base between them. The CDR3 sequence is CAISESTDTQYF. The CDR3 nucleotides read TGTGCCATCAGTGAGTCGACAGATACGCAGTATTTT.

The chain carries TRBV7-2 and TRBJ2-7; 7 positions match TRBD1. V lost 4 bases and J lost 0; bases outside the gene matches: 0. The CDR3 extends over 13 amino acids. Looked up from germline, CDR1 is SGHTA and CDR2 is FQGNSA. The CDR3 spells CASSWTGSYEQYF. The CDR3 DNA is TGTGCCAGCAGCTGGACAGGCTCCTACGAGCAGTACTTC.

The V gene is TRBV2, the J gene TRBJ2-7; TRBD1 agrees at 9 bases. The CDR3 has 14 amino acids. With V trimmed by 4 bases and J by 6 bases, 7 bases remained unmatched. Germline V lookup: CDR1 SNHLY, CDR2 FYNNEI. CDR3 bases: TGTGCCAGCAGTGGGGACAGGGAATTCGGCGAGCAGTACTTC. This codes for CASSGDREFGEQYF.

The rearrangement links TRBV7-2 to TRBJ2-2; the D is unclear. The V end lost 7 bases, the J end lost 2 bases, and 8 bases lay between the germline ends. The CDR3 sequence is 13 residues long. Germline values: CDR1 SGHTA, CDR2 FQGNSA. The CDR3 DNA reads as TGTGCCAGCACCGACTCTAACACCGGGGAGCTGTTTTTT. Translated, it gives CASTDSNTGELFF.

The V call is TRBV6-5, the J call TRBJ2-1, with D possibly being TRBD2 (5 bases). Germline V gene data show CDR1 as MNHEY and CDR2 as SVGAGI. The V end was cut by 6 bases, the J end by 7 bases, with 10 bases between. This CDR3 contains 12 residues. For the CDR3, the DNA is TGTGCCAGCAGCAATAGCGTAAATGAGCAGTTCTTC. Amino acids: CASSNSVNEQFF.

This sequence joins TRBV6-9 and TRBJ2-7; D may be TRBD1 (6 bases). The germline V gene encodes CDR1 MNHGY and CDR2 SVAAGI. CDR3 length equals 13 residues. V lost 6 bases and J 3 bases, leaving 12 bases between the germline ends. CDR3 nucleotide sequence: TGTGCCAGCAGCGGGACAACCCGCTACGAGCAGTACTTC. The encoded protein is CASSGTTRYEQYF.

This clone was observed once. CDR3 DNA sequence: TGTGCCAGCGGGGCCGGGACTACCAACAATGAGCAGTTCTTC. The encoded protein is CASGAGTTNNEQFF. The chain joins TRBV7-3 to TRBJ2-1; 7 nucleotides agree with TRBD2. CDR1 and CDR2 from the germline V gene are SGHTA and FQGTGA. The J segment lost 5 bases and the V segment lost 8 bases, leaving 9 bases of the junction unmatched. This CDR3 has 14 amino acids.

The genes are TRBV5-1 and TRBJ2-1; the D is unclear. CDR3 length: 17 residues. V gave up 0 bases and J gave up 0 bases, with 13 bases separating them. The germline CDR1 and CDR2 sequences are SGHRS and YFSETQ. DNA of the CDR3: TGCGCCAGCAGCTTGGAAGGCGGCCAGAGCTCCTACAATGAGCAGTTCTTC. Protein sequence: CASSLEGGQSSYNEQFF.

The rearrangement uses TRBV5-4 and TRBJ1-5; 8 bases are shared with TRBD1. CDR1 and CDR2 from the germline V gene are SGHNT and YYREEE (reference sequence). Losses at the gene ends were 5 bases for V and 5 bases for J; bases not matched to a gene: 9. The length of the CDR3 is 15 residues. The CDR3 protein is CASRPTPDRDQPQHF. The CDR3 coding sequence is TGTGCCAGCAGGCCAACACCGGACAGGGATCAGCCCCAGCATTTT.

The gene calls are TRBV29-1 and TRBJ2-2; D tentatively reads TRBD1 or TRBD2 (5 bases each). V shed 4 bases and J shed 7 bases, with 10 bases lying between them. Germline CDR1 and CDR2: SQVTM and ANQGSEA. The CDR3 covers 12 residues. The CDR3 coding sequence is TGCAGCGTTGGAGGGCAGGGCGGGGAGCTGTTTTTT. It is translated as CSVGGQGGELFF.

The V call is TRBV5-5, the J call TRBJ2-3; possibly TRBD1 for D (5 bases). The CDR3 is made up of 12 amino acids. Trimming took off 5 bases at V and 4 bases at J, with 8 bases between the two ends. Germline CDR1 SGHKS, CDR2 YYEKEE (reference sequence). The CDR3 protein is CASRSGSDTQYF. The CDR3 DNA follows: TGTGCCAGCAGATCAGGGTCAGATACGCAGTATTTT.

This clone appeared a few times. The rearrangement links TRBV6-5 to TRBJ1-2, with D unclear. The CDR3 is made up of 15 amino acids. Per germline, CDR1 MNHEY and CDR2 SVGAGI. V shed 2 bases and J shed 4 bases, with 14 bases lying between them. This chain's CDR3 is CASSYLPAKLYGYTF. CDR3 coding DNA: TGTGCCAGCAGTTACCTTCCTGCGAAACTCTATGGCTACACCTTC.

The chain is built from TRBV4-3 and TRBJ2-7; 8 bases line up with TRBD2. Germline CDR1 LGHNA, CDR2 YSLEER. The V gene end was trimmed by 0 bases and the J gene end by 5 bases; junction bases not matched to a gene: 6. CDR3 length: 15 amino acids. CDR3 residues: CASSQEGTRGNEQYF. The CDR3, as DNA: TGCGCCAGCAGCCAAGAGGGGACTAGAGGGAACGAGCAGTACTTC.

The rearrangement joins TRBV5-1 to TRBJ2-7, with 10 bases lining up with TRBD2. Per the germline V gene, CDR1 is SGHRS and CDR2 is YFSETQ. V shed 4 bases, J shed 3 bases, and the junction held 4 bases outside the gene matches. The CDR3 extends over 14 amino acids. The CDR3 loop is CASSPAGGLYEQYF. CDR3 nucleotide sequence: TGCGCCAGCAGCCCAGCGGGGGGGCTCTACGAGCAGTACTTC.

This chain joins TRBV5-1 and TRBJ2-2, with TRBD2 identical over 7 bases. The CDR3 extends over 14 amino acids. The germline V gene encodes CDR1 SGHRS and CDR2 YFSETQ. The ends lost 0 bases at V and 4 bases at J; junction bases unmatched: 0. CDR3 protein: CASSLAGGTGELFF. CDR3 DNA: TGCGCCAGCAGCTTGGCGGGGGGCACCGGGGAGCTGTTTTTT.

V is TRBV30 and J is TRBJ2-7; possible D gene TRBD1, 6 bases. CDR3 size: 14 residues. Germline V gene data show CDR1 as GTSNPN and CDR2 as SVGIG (reference sequence). Trimming stripped 3 bases from V and 5 bases from J, with 17 bases between. The CDR3 loop reads CAWRDLGGVHEQYF. The CDR3 DNA follows: TGTGCCTGGAGGGATTTAGGGGGAGTCCACGAGCAGTACTTC.

This clone was found a few times. The chain joins TRBV10-3 to TRBJ2-7; D gene ambiguous. Trimming stripped 2 bases from V and 6 bases from J, with 11 bases between. The CDR3 totals 13 residues. From germline, CDR1 is ENHRY and CDR2 SYGVKD. CDR3 in amino acids: CAISETLKGEQYF. The CDR3 nucleotides read TGTGCCATCAGTGAGACCCTCAAGGGCGAGCAGTACTTC.

The V and J genes are TRBV28 and TRBJ2-2; D ambiguous. This CDR3 is 12 amino acids long. Germline assignment: CDR1 MDHEN and CDR2 SYDVKM. V was shortened by 8 bases and J by 0 bases, with 4 bases between the two germline ends. The CDR3 protein is CASRSNTGELFF. CDR3 in DNA: TGTGCCAGCCGGTCGAACACCGGGGAGCTGTTTTTT.

The chain couples TRBV5-1 to TRBJ1-1; D is uncertain. Per the germline V gene, CDR1 is SGHRS and CDR2 is YFSETQ. The CDR3 runs 16 residues. Trimming shortened V by 0 bases and J by 1 base, and 13 bases separated the two germline ends. The CDR3 DNA follows: TGCGCCAGCAGCTTGGATCCGGTTTTAGGGAACACTGAAGCTTTCTTT. As protein: CASSLDPVLGNTEAFF.

This clone appeared once. The chain links TRBV5-1 to TRBJ2-4, with 13 bases fitting TRBD2. The CDR3 extends over 19 amino acids. Trimming cost V 4 bases and J 1 base; bases outside gene matches: 11. Germline V gene data show CDR1 as SGHRS and CDR2 as YFSETQ. CDR3 in amino acids: CASSRNGLAGAEAKNIQYF. Written as DNA, the CDR3 is TGCGCCAGCAGCCGGAATGGACTAGCGGGAGCGGAGGCCAAAAACATTCAGTACTTC.

The chain joins TRBV18 to TRBJ2-2; 7 nucleotides agree with TRBD2. This CDR3 contains 16 residues. Germline V gives CDR1 KGHSH, CDR2 LQKENI. After removal of 3 bases from V and 0 bases from J, the junction contained 4 bases not matched to a gene. CDR3 loop: CASSPWDYANTGELFF. The CDR3 DNA reads TGTGCCAGCTCACCTTGGGACTACGCGAACACCGGGGAGCTGTTTTTT.

The chain links TRBV5-1 to TRBJ1-2; 7 bases fit TRBD1. Trimming cost V 3 bases and J 4 bases; bases outside gene matches: 6. The germline V gene encodes CDR1 SGHRS and CDR2 YFSETQ. This CDR3 region has 14 residues. DNA for the CDR3: TGCGCCAGCAGCTCCGGGACAGACGGCTATGGCTACACCTTC. As protein: CASSSGTDGYGYTF. Drawing the rest from reference TRBV5-1 and TRBJ1-2, the complete variable domain is KAGVTQTPRYLIKTRGQQVTLSCSPISGHRSVSWYQQTPGQGLQFLFEYFSETQRNKGNFPGRFSGRQFSNSRSEMNVSTLELGDSALYLCASSSGTDGYGYTFGSGTRLTVV.

The genes are TRBV3-1 (or the pseudogene TRBV3-2) and TRBJ1-4; TRBD1 is a possible D gene (5 bases). The V end lost 4 bases, the J end lost 5 bases, and 11 bases lay between the germline ends. The CDR3 length is 14 residues. The germline CDR1 and CDR2 sequences are LGHDT and YNNKEL (reference sequence). The CDR3 DNA follows: TGTGCCAGCAGCCTTGGACACCAGAATGAAAAACTGTTTTTT. Encoded protein: CASSLGHQNEKLFF.

This clone was observed a single time. This chain uses TRBV5-5 with TRBJ2-1; 10 bases line up with TRBD2. Per the germline V gene, CDR1 is SGHKS and CDR2 is YYEKEE (reference sequence). This CDR3 has 15 amino acids. V lost 6 bases and J lost 11; bases outside the gene matches: 14. This CDR3 reads CASIDSGRTPPKQFF. In DNA form, the CDR3 reads TGTGCCAGCATCGATAGCGGGAGGACACCCCCAAAGCAGTTCTTC.

The genes are TRBV7-3 and TRBJ1-6; D ambiguous. With 3 bases removed from V and 7 bases from J, the gap between germline ends came to 7 bases. This CDR3 is 13 amino acids long. The V gene's germline CDR1 is SGHTA and CDR2 FQGTGA. CDR3: CASSFDPNSPLHF. The DNA for the CDR3 is TGTGCCAGCAGCTTTGACCCGAATTCACCCCTCCACTTT.